This paragraph covers one TCR beta chain sequence. As yet, its antigen is unknown. These data come from a study of CD8+CD57+ T cells in acquired aplastic anemia. Study in general: Average DNA yield from sorted CD4+ and CD8+ cells was about 3 ug.

Overall study results and limits: Patients had roughly 30 CD8+ CDR3 sequences in common with controls (the shared set). Controls did not differ significantly from patients in CD8+ Simpson's diversity.

Trimming left V 1 base short and J 6 bases short, with 13 bases between. The CDR3 contains 15 residues. CDR1 is LNHNV and CDR2 is YYDKDF in the germline V gene (reference sequence). Genomic DNA acted as the template from which TCR beta VDJ combination and CDR3 sequence profiling were carried out. TCRdb processed the reads anew with MiXCR; each CDR3 protein has one entry. The table includes 200,000 to 250,000 distinct CDR3 sequences, roughly 45% detected once. The patients chosen for sequencing had shown expansion of CD8+CD57+ cells (detected by flow cytometry). This clonotype originated in a human donor with aplastic anemia. Source material: sorted CD4+, CD8+, or CD8+CD57+ T cells (not recorded which) from PBMCs. The chain has TRBV15 and TRBJ2-1; D remains ambiguous. DNA of the CDR3: TGTGCCACCAGCAGAGGTCGAGGCAGTAGCAATGAGCAGTTCTTC. Residues: CATSRGRGSSNEQFF.